The present T cell receptor (beta chain) was sequenced within a study of T cell responses to AZD1222 COVID-19 vaccine. Concerning this clone: What it binds is not known.

This CDR3 is 16 amino acids long. The junction had 13 bases not matched to a gene; V was cut back by 2 bases and J by 4 bases. Germline lookup yields CDR1 SQVTM and CDR2 ANQGSEA. Study-wide points: Reportedly, nearly half of unique spike TCRs recognized epitopes outside B.1.351/B.1.1.7 mutations.

Generated by immunoSEQ multiplex PCR, the TCRdb table keeps only in-frame clones and is missing some. Of 100,000 to 130,000 clones listed, approximately 89% are singletons. Here the sequenced sample was peripheral blood, taken on day 0 of MenACWY control vaccination. The rearrangement uses TRBV29-1 and TRBJ2-7; TRBD1 matches at 8 bases. The source is an adult in good health. CDR3: CSVECATGVVTYEQYF. The CDR3 DNA reads as TGCAGCGTTGAATGTGCGACAGGGGTGGTAACGTACGAGCAGTACTTC.